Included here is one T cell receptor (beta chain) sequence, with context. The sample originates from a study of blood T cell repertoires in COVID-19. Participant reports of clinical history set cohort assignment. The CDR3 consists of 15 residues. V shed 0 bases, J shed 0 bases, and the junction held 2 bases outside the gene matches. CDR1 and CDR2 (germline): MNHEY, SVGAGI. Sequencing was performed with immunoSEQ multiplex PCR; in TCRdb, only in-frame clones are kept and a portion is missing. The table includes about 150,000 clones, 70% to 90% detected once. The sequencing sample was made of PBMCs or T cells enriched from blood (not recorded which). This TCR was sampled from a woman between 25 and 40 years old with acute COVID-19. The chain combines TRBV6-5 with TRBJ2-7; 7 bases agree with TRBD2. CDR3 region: CASSYSAGDSYEQYF. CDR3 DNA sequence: TGTGCCAGCAGTTACTCGGCGGGAGACTCCTACGAGCAGTACTTC.